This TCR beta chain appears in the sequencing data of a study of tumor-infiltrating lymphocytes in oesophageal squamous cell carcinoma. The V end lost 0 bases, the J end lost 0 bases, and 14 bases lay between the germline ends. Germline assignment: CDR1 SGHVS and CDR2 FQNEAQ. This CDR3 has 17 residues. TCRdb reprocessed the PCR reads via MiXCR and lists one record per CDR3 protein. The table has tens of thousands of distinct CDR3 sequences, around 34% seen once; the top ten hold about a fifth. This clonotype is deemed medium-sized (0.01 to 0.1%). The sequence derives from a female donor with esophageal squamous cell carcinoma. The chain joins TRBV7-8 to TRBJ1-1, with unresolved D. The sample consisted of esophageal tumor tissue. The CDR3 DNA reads TGTGCCAGCAGCTTAGCGCGAAGGGAAACAGTGAACACTGAAGCTTTCTTT. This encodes CASSLARRETVNTEAFF.